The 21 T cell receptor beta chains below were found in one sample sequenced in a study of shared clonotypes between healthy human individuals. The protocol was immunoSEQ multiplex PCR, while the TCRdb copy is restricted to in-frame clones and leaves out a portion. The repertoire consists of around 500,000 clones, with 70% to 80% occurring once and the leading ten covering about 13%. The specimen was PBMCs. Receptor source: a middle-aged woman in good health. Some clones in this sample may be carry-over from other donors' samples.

The CDR3 sequence is CASSRPDGRETQYF. CDR3 in DNA: TGTGCCAGCAGCCGGCCTGACGGGCGAGAGACCCAGTACTTC. The J gene is TRBJ2-5, the V gene TRBV25-1; D is uncertain. V was trimmed by 6 bases and J by 4 bases, leaving 15 bases between them. Germline assignment: CDR1 MGHDK and CDR2 SYGVNS. This CDR3 region has 14 residues.

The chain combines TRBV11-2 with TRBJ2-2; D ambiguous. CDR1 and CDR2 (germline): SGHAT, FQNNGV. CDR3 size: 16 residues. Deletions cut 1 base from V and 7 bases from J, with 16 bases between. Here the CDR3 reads CASSLVGVGIGGELFF. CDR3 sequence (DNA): TGTGCCAGCAGCTTAGTAGGTGTGGGGATTGGCGGGGAGCTGTTTTTT.

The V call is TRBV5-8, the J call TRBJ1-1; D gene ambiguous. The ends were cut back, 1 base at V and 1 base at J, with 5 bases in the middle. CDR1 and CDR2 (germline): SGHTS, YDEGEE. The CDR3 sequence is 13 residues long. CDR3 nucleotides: TGTGCCAGCAGCTTGAACAAGAACACTGAAGCTTTCTTT. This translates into CASSLNKNTEAFF.

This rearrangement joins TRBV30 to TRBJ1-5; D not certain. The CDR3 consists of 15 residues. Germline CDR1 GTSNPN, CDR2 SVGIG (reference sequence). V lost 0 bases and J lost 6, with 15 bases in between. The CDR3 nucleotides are TGTGCCTGGAGTGTTAGAGGAGGGTGGGGTCAGCCCCAGCATTTT. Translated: CAWSVRGGWGQPQHF.

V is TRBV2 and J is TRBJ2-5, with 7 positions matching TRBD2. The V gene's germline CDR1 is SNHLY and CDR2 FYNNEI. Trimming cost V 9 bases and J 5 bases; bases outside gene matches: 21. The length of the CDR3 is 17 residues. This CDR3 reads CASSSASGGRSQETQYF. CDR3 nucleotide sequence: TGTGCCAGTTCGTCGGCCTCGGGGGGTCGGTCCCAGGAGACCCAGTACTTC.

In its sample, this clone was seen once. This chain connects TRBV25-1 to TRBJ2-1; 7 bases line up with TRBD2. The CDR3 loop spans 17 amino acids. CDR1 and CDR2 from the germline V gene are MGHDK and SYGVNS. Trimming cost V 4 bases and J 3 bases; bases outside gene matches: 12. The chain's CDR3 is CASSGTLWDYRYNEQFF. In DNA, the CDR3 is TGTGCCAGCAGTGGAACGCTGTGGGACTACCGCTACAATGAGCAGTTCTTC.

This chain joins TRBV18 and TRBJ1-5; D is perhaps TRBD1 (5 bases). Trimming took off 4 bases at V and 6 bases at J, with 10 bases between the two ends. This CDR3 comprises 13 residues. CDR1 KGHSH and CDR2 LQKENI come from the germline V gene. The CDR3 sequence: CASSRDFAQPQHF. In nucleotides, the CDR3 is TGTGCCAGCTCACGGGACTTCGCTCAGCCCCAGCATTTT.

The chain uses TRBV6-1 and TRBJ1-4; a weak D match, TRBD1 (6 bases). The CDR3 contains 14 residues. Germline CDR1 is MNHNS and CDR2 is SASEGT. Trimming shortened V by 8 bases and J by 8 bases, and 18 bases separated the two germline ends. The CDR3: CASGFSDRGEKLFF. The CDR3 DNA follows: TGTGCCAGCGGGTTTTCGGACAGAGGAGAAAAACTGTTTTTT.

CDR3 sequence: CAISVGLGPYNEQFF. The CDR3 DNA sequence: TGTGCCATCAGTGTGGGACTAGGGCCTTACAATGAGCAGTTCTTC. The rearrangement joins TRBV10-3 to TRBJ2-1; 8 nucleotides agree with TRBD2. Germline-derived CDR1 and CDR2 are ENHRY and SYGVKD. The CDR3 spans 15 residues. The junction had 6 bases not matched to a gene; V was cut back by 4 bases and J by 4 bases.

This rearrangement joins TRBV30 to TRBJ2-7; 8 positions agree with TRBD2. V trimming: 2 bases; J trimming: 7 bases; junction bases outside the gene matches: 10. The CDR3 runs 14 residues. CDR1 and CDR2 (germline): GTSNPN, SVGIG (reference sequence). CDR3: CAWSWASGSGEQYF. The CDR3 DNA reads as TGTGCCTGGAGTTGGGCTAGCGGGTCGGGAGAGCAGTACTTC.

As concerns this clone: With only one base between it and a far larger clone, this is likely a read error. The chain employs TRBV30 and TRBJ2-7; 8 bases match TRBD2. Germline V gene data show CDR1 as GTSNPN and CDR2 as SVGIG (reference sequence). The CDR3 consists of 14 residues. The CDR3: CAWRRGVSTYEQHF. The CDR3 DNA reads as TGTGCCTGGAGGCGGGGGGTAAGCACCTACGAGCAGCACTTC.

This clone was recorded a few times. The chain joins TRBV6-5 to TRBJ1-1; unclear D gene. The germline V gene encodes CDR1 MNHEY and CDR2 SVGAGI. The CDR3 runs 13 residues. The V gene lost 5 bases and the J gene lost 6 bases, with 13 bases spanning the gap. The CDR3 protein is CASSLEIRAEAFF. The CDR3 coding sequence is TGTGCCAGCAGTCTCGAAATCCGAGCTGAAGCTTTCTTT.

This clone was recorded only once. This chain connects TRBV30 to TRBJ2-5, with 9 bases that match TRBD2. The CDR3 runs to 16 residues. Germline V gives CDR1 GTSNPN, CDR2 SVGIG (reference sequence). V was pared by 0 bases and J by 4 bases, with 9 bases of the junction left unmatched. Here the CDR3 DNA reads TGTGCCTGGAGTGTCGGTGCGGGAGGGCGGGGAGAGACCCAGTACTTC. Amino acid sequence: CAWSVGAGGRGETQYF.

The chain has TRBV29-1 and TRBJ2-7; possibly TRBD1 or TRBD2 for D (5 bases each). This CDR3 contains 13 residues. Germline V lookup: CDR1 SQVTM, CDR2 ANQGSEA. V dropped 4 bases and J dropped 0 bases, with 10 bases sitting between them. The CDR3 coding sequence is TGCAGCGTTGCCGGGGACGTCTCCTACGAGCAGTACTTC. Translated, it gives CSVAGDVSYEQYF.

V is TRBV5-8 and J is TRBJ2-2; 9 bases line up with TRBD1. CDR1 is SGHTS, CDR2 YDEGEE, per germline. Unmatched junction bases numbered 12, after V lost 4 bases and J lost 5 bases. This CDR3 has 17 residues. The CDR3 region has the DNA TGTGCCAGCAGCCCCACTTTTCCGGGACAGGGAACCGGGGAGCTGTTTTTT. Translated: CASSPTFPGQGTGELFF.

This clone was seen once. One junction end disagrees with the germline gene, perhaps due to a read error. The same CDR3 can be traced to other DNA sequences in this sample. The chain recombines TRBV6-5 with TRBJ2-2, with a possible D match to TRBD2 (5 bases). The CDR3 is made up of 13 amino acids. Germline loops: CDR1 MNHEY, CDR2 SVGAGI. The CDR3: CASSYPGTGELFF. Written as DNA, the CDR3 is TGTGCCAGCAGTTACCCAGGCACCGGGGAACTGTTTTTT.

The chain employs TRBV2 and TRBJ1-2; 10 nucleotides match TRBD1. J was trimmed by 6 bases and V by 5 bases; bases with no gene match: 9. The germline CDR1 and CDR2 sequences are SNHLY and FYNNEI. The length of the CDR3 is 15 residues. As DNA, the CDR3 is TGTGCCAGCAGTCGGCTGCGACAGGGGGCGCATGGCTACACCTTC. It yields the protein CASSRLRQGAHGYTF.

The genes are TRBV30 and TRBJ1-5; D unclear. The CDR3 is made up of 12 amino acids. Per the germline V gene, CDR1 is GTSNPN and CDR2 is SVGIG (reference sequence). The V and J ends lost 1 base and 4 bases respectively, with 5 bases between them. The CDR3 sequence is CAWSGANQPQHF. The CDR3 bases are TGTGCCTGGAGTGGCGCAAATCAGCCCCAGCATTTT.

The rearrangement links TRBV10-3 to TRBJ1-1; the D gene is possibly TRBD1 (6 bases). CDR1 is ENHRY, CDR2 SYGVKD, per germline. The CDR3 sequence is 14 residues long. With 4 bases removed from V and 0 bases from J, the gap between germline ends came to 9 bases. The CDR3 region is CAISGGHLNTEAFF. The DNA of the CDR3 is TGTGCCATCAGTGGGGGGCACCTGAACACTGAAGCTTTCTTT.

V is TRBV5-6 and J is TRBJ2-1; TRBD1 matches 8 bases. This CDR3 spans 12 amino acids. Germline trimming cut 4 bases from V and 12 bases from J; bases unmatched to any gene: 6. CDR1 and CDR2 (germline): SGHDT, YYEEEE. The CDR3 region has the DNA TGTGCCAGCAGCCGGACAGGGATAGGGCAGTTCTTC. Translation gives CASSRTGIGQFF.

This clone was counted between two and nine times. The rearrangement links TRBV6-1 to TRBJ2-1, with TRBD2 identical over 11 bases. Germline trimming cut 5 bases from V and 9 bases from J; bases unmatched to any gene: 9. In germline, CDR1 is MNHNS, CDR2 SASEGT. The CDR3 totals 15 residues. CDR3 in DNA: TGTGCCAGCAGTAACCTAGCGGGAGGTTTTAGTGAGCAGTTCTTC. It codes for CASSNLAGGFSEQFF.